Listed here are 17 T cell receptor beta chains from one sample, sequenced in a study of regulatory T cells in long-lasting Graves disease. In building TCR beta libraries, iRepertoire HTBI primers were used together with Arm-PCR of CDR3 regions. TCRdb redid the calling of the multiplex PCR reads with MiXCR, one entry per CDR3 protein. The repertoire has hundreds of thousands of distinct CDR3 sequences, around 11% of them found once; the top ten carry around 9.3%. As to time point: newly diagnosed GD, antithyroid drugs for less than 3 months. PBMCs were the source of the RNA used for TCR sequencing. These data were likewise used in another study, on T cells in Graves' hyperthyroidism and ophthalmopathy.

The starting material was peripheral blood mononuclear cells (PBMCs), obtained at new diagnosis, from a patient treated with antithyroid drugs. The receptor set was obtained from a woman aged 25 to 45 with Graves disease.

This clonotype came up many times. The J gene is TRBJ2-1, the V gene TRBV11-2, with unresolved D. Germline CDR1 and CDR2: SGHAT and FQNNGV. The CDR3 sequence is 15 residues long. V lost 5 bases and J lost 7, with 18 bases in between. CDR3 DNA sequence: TGTGCCAGCAGCCGCAGGCGAGAGCGAATTAATGAGCAGTTCTTC. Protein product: CASSRRRERINEQFF.

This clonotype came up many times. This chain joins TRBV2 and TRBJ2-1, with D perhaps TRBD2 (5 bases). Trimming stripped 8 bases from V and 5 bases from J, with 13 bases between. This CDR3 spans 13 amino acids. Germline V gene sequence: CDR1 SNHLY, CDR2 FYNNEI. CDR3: CASGRTRNNEQFF. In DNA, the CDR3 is TGTGCCAGCGGACGGACTCGCAACAATGAGCAGTTCTTC.

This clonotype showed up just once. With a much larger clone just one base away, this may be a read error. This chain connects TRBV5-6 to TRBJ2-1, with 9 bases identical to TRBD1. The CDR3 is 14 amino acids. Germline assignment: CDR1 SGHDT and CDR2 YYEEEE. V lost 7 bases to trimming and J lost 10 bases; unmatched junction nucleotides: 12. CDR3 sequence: CASAFWTGVDEQFF. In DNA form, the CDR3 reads TGTGCCAGCGCGTTTTGGACAGGGGTAGACGAGCAGTTCTTC.

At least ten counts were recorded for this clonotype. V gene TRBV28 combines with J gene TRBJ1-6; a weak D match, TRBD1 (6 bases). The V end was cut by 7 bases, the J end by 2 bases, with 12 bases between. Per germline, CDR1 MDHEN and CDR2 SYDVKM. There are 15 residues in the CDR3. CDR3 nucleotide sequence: TGTGCCAGCACATATGGACAGCCCTATAATTCACCCCTCCACTTT. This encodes CASTYGQPYNSPLHF.

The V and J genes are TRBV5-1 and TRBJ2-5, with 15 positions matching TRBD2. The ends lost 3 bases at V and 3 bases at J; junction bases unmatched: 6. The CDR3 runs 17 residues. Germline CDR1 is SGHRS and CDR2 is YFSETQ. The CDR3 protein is CASSSWTSGRAEETQYF. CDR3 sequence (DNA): TGCGCCAGCAGCTCGTGGACTAGCGGGAGGGCCGAAGAGACCCAGTACTTC.

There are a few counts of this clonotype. The CDR3 DNA reads TGCAGCGTTGCCGGACTAGCTGGGCAGTACTTC. Encoded protein: CSVAGLAGQYF. The chain links TRBV29-1 to TRBJ2-7; 8 bases line up with TRBD2. This CDR3 is built from 11 residues. Germline-derived CDR1 and CDR2 are SQVTM and ANQGSEA. V shed 4 bases and J 9 bases; nucleotides not matched to a gene: 5.

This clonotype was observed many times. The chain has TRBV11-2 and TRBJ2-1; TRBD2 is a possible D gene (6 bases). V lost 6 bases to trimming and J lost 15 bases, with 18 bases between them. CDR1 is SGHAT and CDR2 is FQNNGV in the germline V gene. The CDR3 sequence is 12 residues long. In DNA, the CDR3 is TGTGCCAGCAGTCATCGGGGGAGTAGACCGTTCTTC. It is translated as CASSHRGSRPFF.

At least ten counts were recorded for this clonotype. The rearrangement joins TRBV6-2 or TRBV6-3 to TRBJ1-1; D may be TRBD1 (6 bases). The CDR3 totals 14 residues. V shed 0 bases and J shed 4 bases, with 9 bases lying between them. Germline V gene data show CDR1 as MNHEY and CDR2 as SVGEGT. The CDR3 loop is CASSYSGGGTEAFF. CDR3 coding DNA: TGTGCCAGCAGTTACTCAGGAGGGGGCACTGAAGCTTTCTTT.

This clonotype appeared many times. CDR3 sequence: CATSRAVGQAVYGYTF. CDR3 bases: TGTGCCACCAGCCGAGCGGTAGGACAGGCAGTGTATGGCTACACCTTC. This chain connects TRBV15 to TRBJ1-2; TRBD1 matches at 7 bases. The CDR3 has 16 amino acids. In germline, CDR1 is LNHNV, CDR2 YYDKDF (reference sequence). The V and J ends lost 5 bases and 5 bases, in that order; junction bases with no gene match: 14.

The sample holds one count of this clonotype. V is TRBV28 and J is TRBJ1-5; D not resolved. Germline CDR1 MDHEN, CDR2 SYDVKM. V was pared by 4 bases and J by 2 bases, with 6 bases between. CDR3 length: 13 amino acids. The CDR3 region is CASSSVRNQPQHF. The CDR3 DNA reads TGTGCCAGCAGTTCGGTGCGCAATCAGCCCCAGCATTTT.

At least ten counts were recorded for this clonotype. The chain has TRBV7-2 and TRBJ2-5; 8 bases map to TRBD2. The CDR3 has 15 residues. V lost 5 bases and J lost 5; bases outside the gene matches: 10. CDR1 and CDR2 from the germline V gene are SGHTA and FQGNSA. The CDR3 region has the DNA TGTGCCAGCAGCGGAACTAGCGGAACCTCTGAGACCCAGTACTTC. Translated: CASSGTSGTSETQYF.

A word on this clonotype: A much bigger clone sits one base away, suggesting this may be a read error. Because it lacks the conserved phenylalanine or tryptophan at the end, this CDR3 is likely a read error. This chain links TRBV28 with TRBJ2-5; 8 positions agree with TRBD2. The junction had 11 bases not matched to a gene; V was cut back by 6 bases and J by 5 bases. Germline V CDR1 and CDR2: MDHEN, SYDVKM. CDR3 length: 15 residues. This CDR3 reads CASSPTGGARETQYL. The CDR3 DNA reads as TGTGCCAGCAGCCCCACCGGGGGGGCGCGGGAGACCCAGTACTTA.

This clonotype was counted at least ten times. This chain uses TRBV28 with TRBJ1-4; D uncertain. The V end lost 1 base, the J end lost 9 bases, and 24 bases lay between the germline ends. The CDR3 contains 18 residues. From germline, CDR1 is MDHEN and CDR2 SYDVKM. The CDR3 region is CASSLLRWTPTAGKKLFF. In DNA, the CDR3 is TGTGCCAGCAGTTTATTGAGGTGGACCCCAACAGCGGGGAAAAAACTGTTTTTT. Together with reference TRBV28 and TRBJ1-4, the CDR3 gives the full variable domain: DVKVTQSSRYLVKRTGEKVFLECVQDMDHENMFWYRQDPGLGLRLIYFSYDVKMKEKGDIPEGYSVSREKKERFSLILESASTNQTSMYLCASSLLRWTPTAGKKLFFGSGTQLSVL.

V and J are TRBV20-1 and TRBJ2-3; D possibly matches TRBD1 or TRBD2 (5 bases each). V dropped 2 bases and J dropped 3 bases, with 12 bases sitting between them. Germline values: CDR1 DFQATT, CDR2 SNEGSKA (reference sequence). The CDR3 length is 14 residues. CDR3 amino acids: CSARPGRITDTQYF. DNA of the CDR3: TGCAGTGCTAGACCGGGACGGATTACAGATACGCAGTATTTT.

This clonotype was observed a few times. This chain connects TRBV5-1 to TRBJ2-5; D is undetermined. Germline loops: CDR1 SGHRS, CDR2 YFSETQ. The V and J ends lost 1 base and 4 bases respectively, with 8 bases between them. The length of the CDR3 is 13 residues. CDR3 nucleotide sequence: TGCGCCAGCAGCTTGTTTGCTCGAGAGACCCAGTACTTC. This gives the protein CASSLFARETQYF.

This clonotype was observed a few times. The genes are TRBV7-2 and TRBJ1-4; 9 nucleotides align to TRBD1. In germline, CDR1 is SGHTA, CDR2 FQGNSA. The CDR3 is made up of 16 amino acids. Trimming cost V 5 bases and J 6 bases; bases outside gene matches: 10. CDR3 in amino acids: CASSPRQGELDEKLFF. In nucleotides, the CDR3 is TGTGCCAGCAGCCCCCGACAGGGGGAACTGGATGAAAAACTGTTTTTT. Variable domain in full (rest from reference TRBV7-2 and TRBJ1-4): GAGVSQSPSNKVTEKGKDVELRCDPISGHTALYWYRQSLGQGLEFLIYFQGNSAPDKSGLPSDRFSAERTGGSVSTLTIQRTQQEDSAVYLCASSPRQGELDEKLFFGSGTQLSVL.

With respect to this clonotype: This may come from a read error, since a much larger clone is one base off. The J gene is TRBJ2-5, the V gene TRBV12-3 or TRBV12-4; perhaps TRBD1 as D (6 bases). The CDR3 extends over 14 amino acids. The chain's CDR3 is CAGSQDRLQETQYF. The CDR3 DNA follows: TGTGCCGGCAGCCAAGACAGGCTCCAAGAGACCCAGTACTTC.